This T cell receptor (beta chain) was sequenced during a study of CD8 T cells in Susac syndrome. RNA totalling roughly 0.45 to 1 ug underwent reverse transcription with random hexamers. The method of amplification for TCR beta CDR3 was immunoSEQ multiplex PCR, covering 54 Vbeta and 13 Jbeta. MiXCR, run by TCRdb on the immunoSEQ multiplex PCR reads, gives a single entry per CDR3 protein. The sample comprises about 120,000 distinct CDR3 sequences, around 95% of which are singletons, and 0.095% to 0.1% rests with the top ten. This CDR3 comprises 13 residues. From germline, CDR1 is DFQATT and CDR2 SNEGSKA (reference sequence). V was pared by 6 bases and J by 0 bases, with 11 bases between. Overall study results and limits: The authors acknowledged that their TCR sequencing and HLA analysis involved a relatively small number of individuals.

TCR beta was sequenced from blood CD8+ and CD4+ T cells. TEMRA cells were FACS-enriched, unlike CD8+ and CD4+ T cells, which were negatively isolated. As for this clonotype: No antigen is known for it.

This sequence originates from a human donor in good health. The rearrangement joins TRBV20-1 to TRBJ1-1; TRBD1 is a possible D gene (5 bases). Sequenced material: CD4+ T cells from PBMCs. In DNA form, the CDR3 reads TGCAGTGCGGGGGGACCGATGAACACTGAAGCTTTCTTT. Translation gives CSAGGPMNTEAFF.